Following are 27 T cell receptor beta chains from one sample sequenced in a study of shared clonotypes between healthy human individuals. Libraries were prepared by immunoSEQ multiplex PCR; TCRdb keeps only in-frame clonotypes and omits some of them. In the table there are about 2.4 million clones, more than 80% of which are singletons. Material: naive CD4+ T cells sorted from blood. Subset specified: CD45RA+ positively selected. The receptors were gathered from a man younger than 35 in good health.

This clone was seen more than once but under ten times. The chain couples TRBV19 to TRBJ1-1, with 7 bases lining up with TRBD1. Trimming took 7 bases from V and 6 from J; bases not matched to a gene: 8. Per germline, CDR1 LNHDA and CDR2 SQIVND (reference sequence). The CDR3 loop spans 13 amino acids. CDR3 nucleotide sequence: TGTGCCAGTAAGAAGGGGGCCGATTCTGAAGCTTTCTTT. It translates to CASKKGADSEAFF.

The chain employs TRBV7-2 and TRBJ2-7, with a weak D call TRBD1 (5 bases). The V gene lost 1 base and the J gene lost 0 bases, with 10 bases spanning the gap. The CDR3 runs 15 residues. The germline CDR1 and CDR2 sequences are SGHTA and FQGNSA. In DNA form, the CDR3 reads TGTGCCAGCAGCTTAGTGACAGATACCTCCTACGAGCAGTACTTC. Its protein is CASSLVTDTSYEQYF.

The V call is TRBV7-2, the J call TRBJ2-5; 9 nucleotides align to TRBD1. The V gene end was trimmed by 6 bases and the J gene end by 5 bases; junction bases not matched to a gene: 7. This CDR3 has 14 amino acids. Germline assignment: CDR1 SGHTA and CDR2 FQGNSA. The CDR3 loop is CASRVTGGGETQYF. The DNA of the CDR3 is TGTGCCAGCAGAGTTACAGGGGGCGGGGAGACCCAGTACTTC.

Worth noting for this clone: At the DNA level, this CDR3 is encoded by other sequences in the same sample as well. J is TRBJ1-3 and V is TRBV2; D gene ambiguous. Germline loops: CDR1 SNHLY, CDR2 FYNNEI. The CDR3 has 14 residues. The ends were cut back, 4 bases at V and 0 bases at J, with 7 bases in the middle. CDR3 nucleotide sequence: TGTGCCAGCAGTGTGGGCAGCTCTGGAAACACCATATATTTT. Translation: CASSVGSSGNTIYF.

This chain joins TRBV6-5 and TRBJ2-7, with D tentatively TRBD2 (6 bases). This CDR3 has 14 amino acids. Germline CDR1 reads MNHEY; CDR2 reads SVGAGI. The V and J ends lost 6 bases and 0 bases respectively, with 12 bases between them. The CDR3 protein is CASRRDGRSYEQYF. CDR3 nucleotide sequence: TGTGCCAGCAGGCGGGACGGGCGCTCCTACGAGCAGTACTTC.

The chain combines TRBV28 with TRBJ1-2; 10 bases match TRBD1. The CDR3 covers 15 residues. Germline assignment: CDR1 MDHEN and CDR2 SYDVKM. V was clipped by 7 bases and J by 6 bases; unmatched bases: 11. The CDR3 region is CASNPPGQGFNGYTF. The CDR3 DNA follows: TGTGCCAGCAACCCTCCGGGACAGGGGTTTAATGGCTACACCTTC.

Details on this clone: The same CDR3 arises from other DNA sequences in this sample as well. The CDR3 here is CASSLGRVETQYF. The CDR3 coding sequence is TGTGCCAGCAGCTTAGGGAGGGTGGAGACCCAGTACTTC. The gene calls are TRBV11-2 and TRBJ2-5; D may be TRBD2 (6 bases). The CDR3 is 13 residues long. The germline V and J ends were trimmed by 1 base and 5 bases, with 8 bases remaining between them. Germline loops: CDR1 SGHAT, CDR2 FQNNGV.

The genes are TRBV7-2 and TRBJ1-1, with D unclear. Germline V CDR1 and CDR2: SGHTA, FQGNSA. V lost 2 bases to trimming and J lost 1 base, with 14 bases between them. The length of the CDR3 is 16 residues. This CDR3 is CASSLYGSITNTEAFF. CDR3 bases: TGTGCCAGCAGCTTATATGGCTCTATTACGAACACTGAAGCTTTCTTT.

The V and J genes are TRBV4-1 and TRBJ2-5; TRBD2 aligns across 10 bases. V shed 0 bases and J 4 bases; nucleotides not matched to a gene: 8. This CDR3 is built from 17 residues. CDR1 MGHRA and CDR2 YSYEKL come from the germline V gene. The CDR3 protein is CASSQDKSGGAGETQYF. The DNA for the CDR3 is TGCGCCAGCAGCCAAGATAAGAGCGGGGGGGCCGGAGAGACCCAGTACTTC.

A remark on this clone: The same CDR3 is also encoded by other DNA sequences in this sample. The chain employs TRBV7-2 and TRBJ1-1, with a weak D call TRBD1 (5 bases). This CDR3 is built from 12 residues. Per the germline V gene, CDR1 is SGHTA and CDR2 is FQGNSA. V lost 5 bases and J lost 5, with 9 bases in between. CDR3 sequence (DNA): TGTGCCAGCAGCCCCGGGGGTACTGAAGCTTTCTTT. As protein: CASSPGGTEAFF.

The chain links TRBV6-1 to TRBJ2-3, with 9 bases lining up with TRBD1. J gave up 5 bases and V 0 bases, and 9 bases lay outside the gene matches. The CDR3 spans 17 residues. Germline V lookup: CDR1 MNHNS, CDR2 SASEGT. The CDR3 is CASSEALRRQGEDTQYF. The CDR3, as DNA: TGTGCCAGCAGTGAAGCGCTTAGGAGACAGGGGGAAGATACGCAGTATTTT.

The chain couples TRBV4-3 to TRBJ2-5; 7 bases are a match to TRBD2. In germline, CDR1 is LGHNA, CDR2 YSLEER. CDR3 length equals 18 residues. V was clipped by 3 bases and J by 2 bases; unmatched bases: 15. The CDR3 loop is CASSQEPSGAMFQETQYF. CDR3 DNA: TGCGCCAGCAGCCAGGAACCTAGCGGAGCCATGTTTCAAGAGACCCAGTACTTC.

The genes are TRBV2 and TRBJ2-1, with D possibly being TRBD2 (5 bases). Germline V gives CDR1 SNHLY, CDR2 FYNNEI. The CDR3 is 13 residues long. V was shortened by 4 bases and J by 6 bases, with 10 bases between the two germline ends. In DNA form, the CDR3 reads TGTGCCAGCAGTGGGAGGCGGGCCAATGAGCAGTTCTTC. The encoded protein is CASSGRRANEQFF.

The chain links TRBV11-2 to TRBJ2-1; no clear D. This CDR3 is built from 16 residues. With 6 bases removed from V and 0 bases from J, the gap between germline ends came to 15 bases. Germline assignment: CDR1 SGHAT and CDR2 FQNNGV. Here the CDR3 reads CASRIAWGSSYNEQFF. The CDR3, as DNA: TGTGCCAGCAGGATAGCATGGGGAAGCTCCTACAATGAGCAGTTCTTC.

J is TRBJ2-5 and V is TRBV6-1; 9 bases fit TRBD1. Germline CDR1 is MNHNS and CDR2 is SASEGT. Losses at the gene ends were 6 bases for V and 5 bases for J; bases not matched to a gene: 4. The length of the CDR3 is 13 residues. The CDR3 protein is CASSNRGLETQYF. The CDR3, as DNA: TGTGCCAGCAGCAACAGGGGGCTGGAGACCCAGTACTTC.

Worth noting for this clone: At the DNA level, this CDR3 is encoded by other sequences in the same sample as well. The chain employs TRBV6-1 and TRBJ2-7, with no clear D. Germline values: CDR1 MNHNS, CDR2 SASEGT. The CDR3 sequence is 12 residues long. Trimming removed 2 bases from V and 5 bases from J, with 7 bases in between. CDR3 loop: CASSERADEQYF. The DNA of the CDR3 is TGTGCCAGCAGTGAAAGGGCGGACGAGCAGTACTTC.

The chain joins TRBV11-2 to TRBJ1-3; D gene unclear. This CDR3 spans 16 amino acids. V shed 2 bases and J shed 1 base, with 12 bases lying between them. Germline V lookup: CDR1 SGHAT, CDR2 FQNNGV. The CDR3 is CASSLMQAASGNTIYF. DNA for the CDR3: TGTGCCAGCAGCTTAATGCAGGCTGCATCTGGAAACACCATATATTTT.

There are a few counts of this clone. The CDR3 DNA reads TGCGCCAGCACCGTTGGGGGCGTGTCGGTCAATGAGCAGTTCTTC. It codes for CASTVGGVSVNEQFF. The chain is built from TRBV5-1 and TRBJ2-1, with a possible D match to TRBD1 (6 bases). This CDR3 is 15 amino acids long. V was trimmed by 6 bases and J by 6 bases, leaving 19 bases between them. Germline CDR1 is SGHRS and CDR2 is YFSETQ.

The chain has TRBV2 and TRBJ2-1; 7 bases line up with TRBD2. This CDR3 spans 17 amino acids. The V and J ends lost 1 base and 1 base, in that order; junction bases with no gene match: 7. Germline CDR1 and CDR2: SNHLY and FYNNEI. CDR3 amino acids: CASSEGTSRESYNEQFF. CDR3 DNA sequence: TGTGCCAGCAGTGAAGGGACTAGTCGCGAGTCCTACAATGAGCAGTTCTTC. The full variable domain, its missing parts supplied by reference TRBV2 and TRBJ2-1, is EPEVTQTPSHQVTQMGQEVILRCVPISNHLYFYWYRQILGQKVEFLVSFYNNEISEKSEIFDDQFSVERPDGSNFTLKIRSTKLEDSAMYFCASSEGTSRESYNEQFFGPGTRLTVL.

This clone has only a few counts. Within the sample, other DNA sequences also encode this same CDR3. The J gene is TRBJ2-2, the V gene TRBV30, with no clear D. The CDR3 is made up of 11 amino acids. Trimming removed 4 bases at V and 6 bases at J, with 6 bases between. Germline V gene data show CDR1 as GTSNPN and CDR2 as SVGIG (reference sequence). The CDR3 protein is CAWTGAGELFF. The CDR3 nucleotides are TGTGCCTGGACTGGGGCCGGGGAGCTGTTTTTT. The full variable domain, rest sourced from reference TRBV30 and TRBJ2-2, is SQTIHQWPATLVQPVGSPLSLECTVEGTSNPNLYWYRQAAGRGLQLLFYSVGIGQISSEVPQNLSASRPQDRQFILSSKKLLLSDSGFYLCAWTGAGELFFGEGSRLTVL.

The CDR3 DNA sequence: TGTGCCAGCAGCCAAGAAAGACCTAACAGGGACAGAAACACCATATATTTT. Translated, it gives CASSQERPNRDRNTIYF. V is TRBV4-2 and J is TRBJ1-3; D is perhaps TRBD1 (6 bases). CDR1 LGHNA and CDR2 YNFKEQ come from the germline V gene. Trimming stripped 0 bases from V and 5 bases from J, with 17 bases between. This CDR3 contains 17 residues.

The gene calls are TRBV29-1 and TRBJ1-1; no clear D. CDR1 and CDR2 (germline): SQVTM, ANQGSEA. V lost 1 base to trimming and J lost 2 bases, with 14 bases between them. The CDR3 spans 15 residues. The CDR3 nucleotides read TGCAGCGTTGAAGTCAGAGCGGCTGAAAACACTGAAGCTTTCTTT. As protein: CSVEVRAAENTEAFF.

This rearrangement joins TRBV30 to TRBJ1-3, with D unclear. The germline V gene has CDR1 GTSNPN and CDR2 SVGIG (reference sequence). Trimming left V 0 bases short and J 0 bases short, with 9 bases between. The CDR3 extends over 15 amino acids. The CDR3 nucleotides read TGTGCCTGGAGTGTAAACCTCCTCTCTGGAAACACCATATATTTT. The encoded protein is CAWSVNLLSGNTIYF.

On this clone: This specimen includes other DNA sequences encoding the same CDR3. The genes are TRBV5-1 and TRBJ2-5; tentative D call: TRBD1 (6 bases). Per germline, CDR1 SGHRS and CDR2 YFSETQ. Trimming took off 0 bases at V and 5 bases at J, with 8 bases between the two ends. This CDR3 spans 13 amino acids. The CDR3 nucleotides read TGCGCCAGCAGCTTGGTCAGGGGTGAGACCCAGTACTTC. Its translation: CASSLVRGETQYF.

The chain couples TRBV5-4 to TRBJ2-7; TRBD1 agrees at 9 bases. The J segment lost 6 bases and the V segment lost 4 bases, leaving 11 bases of the junction unmatched. The germline CDR1 and CDR2 sequences are SGHNT and YYREEE (reference sequence). The CDR3 has 15 residues. CDR3 protein: CASSTEQGAPGEQYF. Written as DNA, the CDR3 is TGTGCCAGCAGCACCGAACAGGGGGCGCCGGGCGAGCAGTACTTC. Complete variable domain (other parts from reference TRBV5-4 and TRBJ2-7): ETGVTQSPTHLIKTRGQQVTLRCSSQSGHNTVSWYQQALGQGPQFIFQYYREEENGRGNFPPRFSGLQFPNYSSELNVNALELDDSALYLCASSTEQGAPGEQYFGPGTRLTVT.

On this clone itself: This sample includes further DNA sequences coding for the same CDR3. This rearrangement joins TRBV27 to TRBJ2-3; 7 bases align to TRBD1. V lost 6 bases to trimming and J lost 4 bases; unmatched junction nucleotides: 7. The CDR3 extends over 14 amino acids. Germline V gene data show CDR1 as MNHEY and CDR2 as SMNVEV (reference sequence). The CDR3 bases are TGTGCCAGCAGCTTTGACAGGGTTGCAGATACGCAGTATTTT. It translates to CASSFDRVADTQYF.

The V gene is TRBV7-6, the J gene TRBJ2-3; 9 positions agree with TRBD2. Looked up from germline, CDR1 is SGHVS and CDR2 is FNYEAQ. The CDR3 totals 15 residues. The J segment lost 4 bases and the V segment lost 5 bases, leaving 7 bases of the junction unmatched. CDR3 residues: CASSLPREGADTQYF. The CDR3 coding sequence is TGTGCCAGCAGCCTCCCGCGGGAGGGAGCAGATACGCAGTATTTT.